This entry concerns a single T cell receptor (beta chain). Original processing notes: Estimates of nucleated cell counts were drawn from the amplification of reference gene primers. Method: immunoSEQ multiplex PCR; TCRdb's copy keeps in-frame clones and lacks some. V, J and clone size were drawn from that table, and D and trimming were deduced from the DNA. The table has tens of thousands of clones, 85% to 90% seen once. Deletions cut 2 bases from V and 2 bases from J, with 12 bases between. Germline CDR1 is MNHEY and CDR2 is SVGAGI. This CDR3 is built from 15 residues. The sample is drawn from a study of blood T cell repertoires in COVID-19. Overall study: There were acute and convalescent COVID-19 samples, and they came from the United States, Italy and Spain. PBMCs, B-cell-depleted T cells, or T cells provided the cDNA or gDNA that made up the material.

The clonotype originates from a man at least 80 years old with acute or convalescent COVID-19. V and J are TRBV6-5 and TRBJ1-1, with a possible D match to TRBD1 (5 bases). Sequencing input: peripheral blood. The CDR3 protein is CASSYDQGPNTEAFF. CDR3 bases: TGTGCCAGCAGTTACGATCAGGGCCCAAACACTGAAGCTTTCTTT.